The entry below gives a single T cell receptor beta chain sequence along with its context. The table came from immunoSEQ multiplex PCR; TCRdb's copy has only in-frame clones and leaves some out. The sample lists about 250,000 clones, under 80% occurring once. Germline V gene sequence: CDR1 MNHEY, CDR2 SVGAGI. The CDR3 consists of 13 residues. V was pared by 8 bases and J by 3 bases, with 11 bases between. The data belong to a study of cytotoxic CD8 clonotypes in ibrutinib-treated CLL. Study-wide background: The sample average was about 280,000 productive templates and fewer than 95,000 productive rearrangements.

The chain employs TRBV6-5 and TRBJ1-5; a possible D gene is TRBD1 (5 bases). The sequence came from a human donor with chronic lymphocytic leukemia. The sequencing used PBMCs, collected after 24 months of ibrutinib treatment. The DNA for the CDR3 is TGTGCCAGCCAAGACAGCTTCAATCAGCCCCAGCATTTT. Translating gives CASQDSFNQPQHF.